The sample holds many counts of the clone carrying this T cell receptor beta chain. Its antigen is not known. With 1 base clipped from V and 2 bases from J, the junction kept 7 bases outside the gene matches. From germline, CDR1 is MNHEY and CDR2 SMNVEV (reference sequence). This CDR3 has 16 residues. This sample stems from a study of response to subunit inactivated influenza vaccine. Notes on the study in general: There was a suggestion from the authors that each seasonal influenza vaccination recruits few new T cells.

Each CDR3 protein gets one entry after TCRdb re-called the RT-PCR reads with MiXCR. In the table there are approximately 200,000 distinct CDR3 sequences, roughly an eighth of which are singletons. The V call is TRBV27, the J call TRBJ2-7, with 8 bases that match TRBD2. The starting material was CD8+ T cells sorted from PBMCs, obtained about 5 days after vaccination. The TCR was taken from a man in his fifties or sixties who received an inactivated influenza vaccine. CDR3 amino acids: CASSLLVGRAPYEQYF. For the CDR3, the DNA is TGTGCCAGCAGTTTATTAGTCGGGAGGGCCCCCTACGAGCAGTACTTC.